This T cell receptor beta chain was retrieved from a study of T cell repertoires and HLA-DP antigens. Clones were sequenced by immunoSEQ multiplex PCR, and TCRdb holds only the in-frame ones, with some missing. Altogether about 89,000 clones are present, about nine tenths being singletons, with the ten largest covering about 1.7%. This CDR3 spans 16 amino acids. As for this clone: The antigen remains unidentified.

This TCR derives from a man aged 45-60 years in good health and CMV-seronegative. The chain combines TRBV21-1 with TRBJ2-7; TRBD1 is taken as the D call from the table, unchecked against the DNA. TRBV21-1 is classified as a pseudogene. Sequenced: CD4+ T cells from PBMCs. The CDR3 sequence: CASSMGATGAVYEQYF. The CDR3 region has the DNA TGTGCCAGCAGCATGGGGGCGACAGGCGCCGTCTACGAGCAGTACTTC.